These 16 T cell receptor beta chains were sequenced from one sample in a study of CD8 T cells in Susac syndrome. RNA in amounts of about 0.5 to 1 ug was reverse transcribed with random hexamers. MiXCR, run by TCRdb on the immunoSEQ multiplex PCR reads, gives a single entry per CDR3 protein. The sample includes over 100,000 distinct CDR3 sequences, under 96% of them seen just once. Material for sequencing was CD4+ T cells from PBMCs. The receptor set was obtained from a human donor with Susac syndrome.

CDR3 nucleotide sequence: TGTGCCAGCAGCCAGCAAGATCAAGAGACCCAGTACTTC. It specifies CASSQQDQETQYF. The rearrangement joins TRBV14 to TRBJ2-5; D uncertain. V was trimmed by 3 bases and J by 2 bases, leaving 7 bases between them. The germline V gene has CDR1 SGHDN and CDR2 FVKESK. The CDR3 runs 13 residues.

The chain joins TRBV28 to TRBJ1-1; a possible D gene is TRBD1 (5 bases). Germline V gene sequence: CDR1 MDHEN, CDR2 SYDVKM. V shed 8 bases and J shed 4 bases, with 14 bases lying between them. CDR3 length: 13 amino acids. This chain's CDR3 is CASLRPGGTEAFF. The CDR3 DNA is TGTGCCAGCTTGCGACCTGGGGGCACTGAAGCTTTCTTT.

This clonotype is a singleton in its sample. The chain's CDR3 is CASSVAGGGQPQHF. CDR3 sequence (DNA): TGTGCCAGCAGTGTCGCAGGGGGCGGACAGCCCCAGCATTTT. This chain connects TRBV2 to TRBJ1-5; 8 nucleotides match TRBD1. This CDR3 is 14 amino acids long. The junction had 6 bases not matched to a gene; V was cut back by 4 bases and J by 7 bases. In germline, CDR1 is SNHLY, CDR2 FYNNEI.

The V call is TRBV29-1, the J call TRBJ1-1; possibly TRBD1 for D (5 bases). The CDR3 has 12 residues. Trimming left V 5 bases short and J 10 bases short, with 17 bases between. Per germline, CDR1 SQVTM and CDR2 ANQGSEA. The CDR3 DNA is TGCAGCGTTCCCGGGACCCAAGGAGGAGCTTTCTTT. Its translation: CSVPGTQGGAFF.

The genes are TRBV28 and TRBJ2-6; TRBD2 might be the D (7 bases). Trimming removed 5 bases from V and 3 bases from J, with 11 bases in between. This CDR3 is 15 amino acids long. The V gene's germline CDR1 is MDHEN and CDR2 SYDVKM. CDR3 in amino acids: CASSPGGGGANVLTF. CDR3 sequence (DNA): TGTGCCAGCAGTCCGGGGGGCGGTGGGGCCAACGTCCTGACTTTC.

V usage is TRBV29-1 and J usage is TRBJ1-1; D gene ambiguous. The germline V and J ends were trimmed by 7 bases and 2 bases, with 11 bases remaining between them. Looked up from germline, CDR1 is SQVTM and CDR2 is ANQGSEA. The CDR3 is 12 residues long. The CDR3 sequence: CSGLRGNTEAFF. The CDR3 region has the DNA TGCAGCGGACTGCGGGGAAACACTGAAGCTTTCTTT.

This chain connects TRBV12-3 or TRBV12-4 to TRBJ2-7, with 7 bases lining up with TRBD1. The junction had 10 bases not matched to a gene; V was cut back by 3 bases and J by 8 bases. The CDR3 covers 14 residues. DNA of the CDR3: TGTGCCAGCAGTTTCGAGGGGGCGATTACGAAGCAGTACTTC. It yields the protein CASSFEGAITKQYF.

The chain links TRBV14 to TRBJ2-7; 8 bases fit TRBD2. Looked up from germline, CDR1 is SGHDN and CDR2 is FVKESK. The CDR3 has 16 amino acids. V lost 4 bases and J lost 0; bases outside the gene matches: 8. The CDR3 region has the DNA TGTGCCAGCAGCCCTTACTTAGCGGGAAGCTCCTACGAGCAGTACTTC. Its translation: CASSPYLAGSSYEQYF.

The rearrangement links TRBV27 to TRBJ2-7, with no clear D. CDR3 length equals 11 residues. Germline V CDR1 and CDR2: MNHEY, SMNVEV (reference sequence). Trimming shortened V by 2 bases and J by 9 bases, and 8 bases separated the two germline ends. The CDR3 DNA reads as TGTGCCAGCAGTTTAAATGGGCGGCAGTACTTC. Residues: CASSLNGRQYF.

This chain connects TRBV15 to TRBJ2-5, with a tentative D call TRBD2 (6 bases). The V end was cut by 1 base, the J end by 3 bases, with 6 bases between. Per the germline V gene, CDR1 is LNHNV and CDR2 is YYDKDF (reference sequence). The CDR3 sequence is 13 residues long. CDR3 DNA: TGTGCCACCAGCAGAGGGAGGGAAGAGACCCAGTACTTC. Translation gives CATSRGREETQYF.

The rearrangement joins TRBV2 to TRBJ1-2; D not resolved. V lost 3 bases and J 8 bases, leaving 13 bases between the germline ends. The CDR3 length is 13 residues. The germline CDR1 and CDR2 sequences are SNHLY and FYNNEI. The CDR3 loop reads CASSEVVKEGYTF. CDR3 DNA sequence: TGTGCCAGCAGTGAGGTGGTTAAGGAAGGCTACACCTTC.

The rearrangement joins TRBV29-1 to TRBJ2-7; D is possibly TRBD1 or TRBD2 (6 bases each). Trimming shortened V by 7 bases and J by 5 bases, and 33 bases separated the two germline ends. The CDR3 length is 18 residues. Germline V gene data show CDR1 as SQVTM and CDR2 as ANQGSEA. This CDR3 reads CSAQTREPRAGDTHEQYF. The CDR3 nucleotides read TGCAGCGCCCAGACACGGGAGCCTCGGGCAGGGGATACCCACGAGCAGTACTTC.

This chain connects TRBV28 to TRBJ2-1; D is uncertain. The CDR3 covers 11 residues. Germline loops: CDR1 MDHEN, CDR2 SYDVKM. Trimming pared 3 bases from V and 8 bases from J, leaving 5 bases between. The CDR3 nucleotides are TGTGCCAGCAGTTTTGGCCATGAGCAGTTCTTC. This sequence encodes CASSFGHEQFF.

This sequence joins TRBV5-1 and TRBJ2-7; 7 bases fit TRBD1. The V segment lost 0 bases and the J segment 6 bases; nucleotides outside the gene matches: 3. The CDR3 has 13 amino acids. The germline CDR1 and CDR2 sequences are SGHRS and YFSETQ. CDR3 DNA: TGCGCCAGCAGCTTGGAACAGGGGTTCGAGCAGTACTTC. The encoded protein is CASSLEQGFEQYF.

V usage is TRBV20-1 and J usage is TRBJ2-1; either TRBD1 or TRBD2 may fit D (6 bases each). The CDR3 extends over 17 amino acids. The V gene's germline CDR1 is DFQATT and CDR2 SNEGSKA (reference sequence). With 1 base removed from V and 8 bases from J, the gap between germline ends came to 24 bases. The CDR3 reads CSARALGARGATDEQFF. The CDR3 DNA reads TGCAGTGCTAGAGCTCTGGGGGCTAGGGGGGCTACCGATGAGCAGTTCTTC.

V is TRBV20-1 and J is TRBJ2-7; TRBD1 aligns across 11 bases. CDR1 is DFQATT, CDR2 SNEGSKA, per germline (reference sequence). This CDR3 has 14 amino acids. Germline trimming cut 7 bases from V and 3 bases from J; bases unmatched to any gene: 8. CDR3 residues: CSVVPGQGVYEQYF. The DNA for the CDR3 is TGCAGTGTTGTCCCGGGACAGGGGGTCTACGAGCAGTACTTC.